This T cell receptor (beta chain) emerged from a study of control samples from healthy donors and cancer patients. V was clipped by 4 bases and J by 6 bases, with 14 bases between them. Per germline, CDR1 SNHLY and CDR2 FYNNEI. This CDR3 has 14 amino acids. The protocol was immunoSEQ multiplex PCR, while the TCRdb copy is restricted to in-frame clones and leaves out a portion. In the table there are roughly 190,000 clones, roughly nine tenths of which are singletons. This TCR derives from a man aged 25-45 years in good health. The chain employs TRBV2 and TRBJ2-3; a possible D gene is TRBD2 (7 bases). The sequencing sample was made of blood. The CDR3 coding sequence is TGTGCCAGCAGTGGACGGGGGGCCAGGGATACGCAGTATTTT. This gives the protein CASSGRGARDTQYF.